Below are 32 T cell receptor beta chains sequenced from a single sample in a study of blood T cells in healthy people across ages. Together with a sample-barcoded 5' primer, a J-beta primer mix was included in a second PCR lasting about 7 to 11 cycles. One entry per CDR3 protein results from TCRdb running MiXCR on the 5' RACE reads. The sample carries some 710,000 distinct CDR3 sequences, 46% recorded once. The sequenced sample consisted of blood. These receptors all come from a man at least 80 years old in good health.

The chain is built from TRBV19 and TRBJ1-5; D gene uncertain. Germline CDR1 and CDR2: LNHDA and SQIVND (reference sequence). This CDR3 comprises 15 residues. Trimming shortened V by 1 base and J by 2 bases, and 9 bases separated the two germline ends. CDR3 protein: CASSIGWDRNQPQHF. CDR3 nucleotides: TGTGCCAGTAGTATAGGATGGGATCGCAATCAGCCCCAGCATTTT.

V and J are TRBV18 and TRBJ2-4, with 10 positions matching TRBD2. The J call may be incorrect, as the DNA end agrees better with TRBJ2-7. This CDR3 contains 15 residues. In germline, CDR1 is KGHSH, CDR2 LQKENI. CDR3 in DNA: TGTGCCAGCTCACCAGAAGCGGGAGGGCCTATCGAGCAGTACTTC. This codes for CASSPEAGGPIEQYF.

This clonotype was counted only a few times. This chain connects TRBV7-2 to TRBJ2-1; D is unresolved. Germline-derived CDR1 and CDR2 are SGHTA and FQGNSA. V was shortened by 6 bases and J by 9 bases, with 21 bases between the two germline ends. The CDR3 runs to 15 residues. Here the CDR3 reads CASSVSSSLFGEQFF. CDR3 DNA: TGTGCCAGCAGTGTTAGCAGCTCACTTTTCGGTGAGCAGTTCTTC.

The V and J genes are TRBV7-2 and TRBJ2-1, with 9 bases that match TRBD2. V dropped 6 bases and J dropped 10; count of bases not matched to a gene: 19. The CDR3 runs 17 residues. CDR1 is SGHTA, CDR2 FQGNSA, per germline. CDR3 amino acids: CASRFNGPAGGRYEQFF. Written as DNA, the CDR3 is TGTGCCAGCAGATTTAACGGACCAGCGGGAGGCCGCTACGAGCAGTTCTTC. Drawing the rest from reference TRBV7-2 and TRBJ2-1, the complete variable domain is GAGVSQSPSNKVTEKGKDVELRCDPISGHTALYWYRQSLGQGLEFLIYFQGNSAPDKSGLPSDRFSAERTGGSVSTLTIQRTQQEDSAVYLCASRFNGPAGGRYEQFFGPGTRLTVL.

This clonotype has a handful of counts. The chain employs TRBV24-1 and TRBJ2-5, with a tentative D call TRBD2 (6 bases). Per germline, CDR1 KGHDR and CDR2 SFDVKD. The V gene lost 3 bases and the J gene lost 5 bases, with 15 bases spanning the gap. This CDR3 contains 15 residues. CDR3 bases: TGTGCCACCAGTGATCCACAGGAGGGTGGTGAGACCCAGTACTTC. Protein sequence: CATSDPQEGGETQYF.

In its sample, this clonotype was seen many times. V gene TRBV12-3 or TRBV12-4 combines with J gene TRBJ2-1; D unclear. This CDR3 comprises 10 residues. Trimming shortened V by 11 bases and J by 2 bases, and 4 bases separated the two germline ends. The CDR3 DNA reads as TGTGCCCTACCCTACAATGAGCAGTTCTTC. Protein sequence: CALPYNEQFF.

Only a few counts were recorded for this clonotype. The chain couples TRBV28 to TRBJ2-5; 10 bases fit TRBD2. The CDR3 loop spans 17 amino acids. The ends lost 2 bases at V and 5 bases at J; junction bases unmatched: 11. The germline V gene encodes CDR1 MDHEN and CDR2 SYDVKM. The CDR3 DNA reads TGTGCCAGCAGTTTACGGTTCAGCGGGAGGGTCGGGGAGACCCAGTACTTC. Translation: CASSLRFSGRVGETQYF.

This clonotype was counted only a few times. The V gene is TRBV9, the J gene TRBJ2-1, with 10 nucleotides matching TRBD2. The CDR3 contains 15 residues. The V gene end was trimmed by 4 bases and the J gene end by 9 bases; junction bases not matched to a gene: 10. CDR1 SGDLS and CDR2 YYNGEE come from the germline V gene. The CDR3 DNA reads as TGTGCCAGCAGCCCGATAGCGGGGGGTAGTTCTGAGCAGTTCTTC. Encoded protein: CASSPIAGGSSEQFF. Full variable domain (missing parts from reference TRBV9 and TRBJ2-1): DSGVTQTPKHLITATGQRVTLRCSPRSGDLSVYWYQQSLDQGLQFLIQYYNGEERAKGNILERFSAQQFPDLHSELNLSSLELGDSALYFCASSPIAGGSSEQFFGPGTRLTVL.

The sample holds a few counts of this clonotype. This chain connects TRBV3-1 to TRBJ2-5, with 11 bases matching TRBD2. In germline, CDR1 is LGHDT, CDR2 YNNKEL (reference sequence). This CDR3 has 15 amino acids. V trimming: 4 bases; J trimming: 3 bases; junction bases outside the gene matches: 4. CDR3 sequence: CASSPILAGEETQYF. In DNA, the CDR3 is TGTGCCAGCAGCCCTATACTAGCGGGAGAAGAGACCCAGTACTTC.

This clonotype was detected many times. The chain joins TRBV12-3 or TRBV12-4 to TRBJ2-5, with TRBD1 matching over 8 bases. V lost 6 bases, J lost 2 bases, and 2 bases stayed unmatched. The CDR3 has 13 residues. The CDR3 region has the DNA TGTGCCAGCAGCAGACAGGGGCAAGAGACCCAGTACTTC. Translation: CASSRQGQETQYF.

This clonotype was recorded a few times. The chain recombines TRBV5-1 with TRBJ2-7; no clear D gene. This CDR3 comprises 15 residues. Trimming pared 0 bases from V and 0 bases from J, leaving 10 bases between. Germline values: CDR1 SGHRS, CDR2 YFSETQ. CDR3: CASSLGTQSSYEQYF. The CDR3 coding sequence is TGCGCCAGCAGCTTGGGGACGCAAAGCTCCTACGAGCAGTACTTC.

The V and J genes are TRBV11-2 and TRBJ2-3; 10 nucleotides line up with TRBD2. Germline V gene data show CDR1 as SGHAT and CDR2 as FQNNGV. This CDR3 spans 15 amino acids. The V segment lost 6 bases and the J segment 4 bases; nucleotides outside the gene matches: 7. CDR3 in amino acids: CASSRPSGRSDTQYF. The CDR3 DNA sequence: TGTGCCAGCAGTCGGCCTAGCGGGAGATCAGATACGCAGTATTTT.

The genes are TRBV5-1 and TRBJ1-4; D gene unclear. CDR1 and CDR2 from the germline V gene are SGHRS and YFSETQ. Trimming removed 0 bases from V and 7 bases from J, with 13 bases in between. The CDR3 contains 15 residues. CDR3 sequence (DNA): TGCGCCAGCAGCTTGGCCGGGTCAAGAGGTGAAAAACTGTTTTTT. As protein: CASSLAGSRGEKLFF.

The chain combines TRBV7-2 with TRBJ1-5; tentatively, D is TRBD1 (5 bases). Trimming stripped 8 bases from V and 1 base from J, with 15 bases between. The germline V gene encodes CDR1 SGHTA and CDR2 FQGNSA. The length of the CDR3 is 15 residues. CDR3 loop: CASSGPGGSNQPQHF. The CDR3, as DNA: TGTGCCAGCTCCGGGCCCGGGGGGAGCAATCAGCCCCAGCATTTT.

This clonotype was seen many times. A much larger clonotype is one base distant, so this may be a read error. This chain links TRBV29-1 with TRBJ2-5; no reliable D call. CDR1 SQVTM and CDR2 ANQGSEA come from the germline V gene. The length of the CDR3 is 14 residues. V was shortened by 5 bases and J by 11 bases, with 24 bases between the two germline ends. The CDR3 loop is CSVHKETSSDEQYF. The CDR3 nucleotides read TGCAGCGTTCACAAGGAAACGAGTTCGGATGAGCAGTACTTC.

Comment on this clonotype: Compared with germline, one end of the junction differs, possibly owing to a read error. The chain uses TRBV12-3 or TRBV12-4 and TRBJ1-4; weak D call: TRBD1 (6 bases). The CDR3 extends over 14 amino acids. CDR3 bases: TGTGCCAGCGGCATTCAGGGGTTTAATGAAAAACCGTTTTTT. Residues: CASGIQGFNEKPFF.

As DNA, the CDR3 is TGTGCCAGCAGGACAGGGGAGAACGGCTACACCTTC. Residues: CASRTGENGYTF. This chain links TRBV27 with TRBJ1-2, with 8 bases fitting TRBD1. Germline CDR1 and CDR2: MNHEY and SMNVEV (reference sequence). V lost 6 bases and J lost 8; bases outside the gene matches: 5. The CDR3 length is 12 residues.

This clonotype has a single count. The chain combines TRBV5-1 with TRBJ2-7, with 7 positions matching TRBD2. J was trimmed by 5 bases and V by 5 bases; bases with no gene match: 13. CDR1 and CDR2 from the germline V gene are SGHRS and YFSETQ. The CDR3 is 15 residues long. The CDR3 region is CASSYRQAGLDEQYF. For the CDR3, the DNA is TGCGCCAGCAGTTATCGTCAAGCGGGACTCGACGAGCAGTACTTC. Using reference TRBV5-1 and TRBJ2-7 for the parts outside the CDR3, the full variable domain is KAGVTQTPRYLIKTRGQQVTLSCSPISGHRSVSWYQQTPGQGLQFLFEYFSETQRNKGNFPGRFSGRQFSNSRSEMNVSTLELGDSALYLCASSYRQAGLDEQYFGPGTRLTVT.

The chain combines TRBV10-3 with TRBJ2-3; D perhaps matches TRBD2 (6 bases). V was clipped by 6 bases and J by 0 bases, with 13 bases between them. The germline CDR1 and CDR2 sequences are ENHRY and SYGVKD. The CDR3 extends over 15 amino acids. The CDR3, as DNA: TGTGCCATCAGAGCAGCGGGTGATAGCACAGATACGCAGTATTTT. This codes for CAIRAAGDSTDTQYF.

This chain uses TRBV15 with TRBJ2-5; maybe TRBD1 (7 bases). CDR1 LNHNV and CDR2 YYDKDF come from the germline V gene (reference sequence). The germline V and J ends were trimmed by 0 bases and 7 bases, with 30 bases remaining between them. The CDR3 contains 20 residues. The CDR3: CATSRDLLTGQYPQGGTQYF. CDR3 DNA: TGTGCCACCAGCAGAGATCTTCTAACGGGACAGTACCCCCAGGGAGGGACCCAGTACTTC. The full variable domain, rest sourced from reference TRBV15 and TRBJ2-5, is DAMVIQNPRYQVTQFGKPVTLSCSQTLNHNVMYWYQQKSSQAPKLLFHYYDKDFNNEADTPDNFQSRRPNTSFCFLDIRSPGLGDTAMYLCATSRDLLTGQYPQGGTQYFGPGTRLLVL.

The V gene is TRBV9, the J gene TRBJ2-1; no definite D call. Judging by the DNA end, TRBJ2-7 fits better; the J call may be wrong. The CDR3 runs 14 residues. Germline CDR1 reads SGDLS; CDR2 reads YYNGEE. CDR3 bases: TGTGCCAGCAGCGTAGCTGGCTACAACAATGAGCAGTACTTC. Encoded protein: CASSVAGYNNEQYF.

In this sample, this clonotype turned up many times. The chain links TRBV7-2 to TRBJ1-2, with D maybe TRBD1 (6 bases). V lost 1 base to trimming and J lost 8 bases, with 20 bases between them. CDR3 length: 16 residues. CDR1 is SGHTA and CDR2 is FQGNSA in the germline V gene. The CDR3 region has the DNA TGTGCCAGCAGCTTAGGGACGACAGGCCCATGGACAGGCTACACCTTC. Amino acids: CASSLGTTGPWTGYTF. The complete variable domain, with remaining parts taken from reference TRBV7-2 and TRBJ1-2, reads GAGVSQSPSNKVTEKGKDVELRCDPISGHTALYWYRQSLGQGLEFLIYFQGNSAPDKSGLPSDRFSAERTGGSVSTLTIQRTQQEDSAVYLCASSLGTTGPWTGYTFGSGTRLTVV.

The genes are TRBV10-3 and TRBJ1-1, with D tentatively TRBD1 (5 bases). Germline loops: CDR1 ENHRY, CDR2 SYGVKD. V dropped 8 bases and J dropped 5 bases, with 18 bases sitting between them. The CDR3 spans 14 residues. CDR3 DNA sequence: TGTGCCATCCGGGTGGGGCATTCGGATACTGAAGCTTTCTTT. Its translation is CAIRVGHSDTEAFF.

The chain is built from TRBV12-3 or TRBV12-4 and TRBJ2-2, with 11 bases aligning to TRBD2. V lost 6 bases and J lost 1; bases outside the gene matches: 7. This CDR3 is 17 amino acids long. For the CDR3, the DNA is TGTGCCAGCAGACCGACTAGCGGGAAACAGAACACCGGGGAGCTGTTTTTT. Translated: CASRPTSGKQNTGELFF.

This chain links TRBV6-5 with TRBJ1-2; D unclear. V was clipped by 0 bases and J by 0 bases, with 8 bases between them. CDR1 MNHEY and CDR2 SVGAGI come from the germline V gene. The CDR3 sequence is 15 residues long. The CDR3 here is CASSYSVRPNYGYTF. As DNA, the CDR3 is TGTGCCAGCAGTTACTCGGTCAGACCTAACTATGGCTACACCTTC.

The rearrangement links TRBV20-1 to TRBJ2-1, with TRBD2 matching over 11 bases. The last part of the DNA fits TRBJ2-7 better; the J call may be wrong. CDR3 length: 12 residues. Germline V lookup: CDR1 DFQATT, CDR2 SNEGSKA (reference sequence). CDR3 DNA sequence: TGCAGCCCTAGCGGGAGGAACAATGAGCAGTACTTC. This codes for CSPSGRNNEQYF.

The chain carries TRBV20-1 and TRBJ2-3, with D unresolved. The CDR3 consists of 15 residues. V lost 0 bases and J 2 bases, leaving 12 bases between the germline ends. Germline V gene lookup returns CDR1 DFQATT and CDR2 SNEGSKA (reference sequence). CDR3 DNA: TGCAGTGCTAGAGATCAGTACCCATACACAGATACGCAGTATTTT. Translating gives CSARDQYPYTDTQYF.

This chain connects TRBV14 to TRBJ1-1, with D possibly being TRBD1 (5 bases). V shed 5 bases and J shed 5 bases, with 21 bases lying between them. This CDR3 has 16 amino acids. The germline V gene has CDR1 SGHDN and CDR2 FVKESK. CDR3 in DNA: TGTGCCAGCAGCTTAAGGACACTCCAGGTGGGGACTGAAGCTTTCTTT. Amino acids: CASSLRTLQVGTEAFF.

In its sample, this clonotype was seen a few times. V and J are TRBV7-2 and TRBJ2-3; possible D gene TRBD1, 5 bases. V was cut by 7 bases and J by 9 bases, with 17 bases left in between. CDR3 size: 13 residues. CDR1 and CDR2 from the germline V gene are SGHTA and FQGNSA. The CDR3 loop is CASTQTGQATQYF. The CDR3, as DNA: TGTGCCAGCACCCAAACCGGACAAGCAACGCAGTATTTT.

The chain uses TRBV20-1 and TRBJ2-7; TRBD2 matches at 7 bases. Germline-derived CDR1 and CDR2 are DFQATT and SNEGSKA (reference sequence). CDR3 length: 14 amino acids. V gave up 1 base and J gave up 1 base; unmatched junction bases: 4. CDR3: CSARADGGSYEQYF. The CDR3 DNA reads as TGCAGTGCTAGAGCGGACGGGGGGTCCTACGAGCAGTACTTC.

Worth noting for this clonotype: At one end, the junction sequence differs from germline, possibly due to a read error. This chain uses TRBV5-1 with TRBJ2-3, with 10 bases matching TRBD1. This CDR3 region has 18 residues. Per the germline V gene, CDR1 is SGHRS and CDR2 is YFSETQ. The CDR3 sequence: CASSLATGGPTSTDTQYF. The DNA for the CDR3 is TGCGCCAGCAGTTTGGCGACAGGGGGCCCTACTAGCACAGATACGCAGTATTTT.

The table lists this clonotype with a few counts. This chain links TRBV28 with TRBJ2-1, with TRBD2 identical over 7 bases. The closer fit of TRBJ2-7 to the DNA end suggests the J call may be wrong. The CDR3 has 15 amino acids. Germline assignment: CDR1 MDHEN and CDR2 SYDVKM. The CDR3 region has the DNA TGTGCCAGCAGTTTGATGGGGGAGGGTTACAATGAGCAGTACTTC. It specifies CASSLMGEGYNEQYF.